The T cell receptor beta chain described here comes from a study of T cell repertoires in cytomegalovirus infection. Overall study: Matching HLA type, along with CMV infection, was indicated by public TCR beta signatures. Regarding the study as a whole: The cumulative frequency of public TCR beta families identified carriers of CMV plus the relevant HLA. CMV-specific TCR beta clonotypes restricted by HLA-C were the ones dominating the ex vivo response.

This clonotype was seen repeatedly, ten times or more. Antigen: not known. TCRdb itself ran the reads through MiXCR, one entry per CDR3 protein. The table records 450,000 to 650,000 distinct CDR3 sequences, under 45% of them present only once. The clonotype was recovered from a human donor in good health (CMV status not recorded). Some clones in this sample may be carry-over from other donors' samples. The material was cultured PBMCs, obtained from culture after CMV antigen stimulation.

Here the CDR3 reads CASSIDTSGTGGTQYF. CDR3 DNA: TGTGCCAGCAGCATAGACACCTCCGGGACAGGGGGGACCCAGTACTTC. The rearrangement uses TRBV7-6 and TRBJ2-5; 11 bases agree with TRBD1. Germline assignment: CDR1 SGHVS and CDR2 FNYEAQ. J was trimmed by 7 bases and V by 5 bases; bases with no gene match: 12. The CDR3 runs 16 residues.